This TCR beta chain originates from a study of CD8 T cells in Susac syndrome. TEMRA cells were enriched by FACS, and CD4+ and CD8+ T cells were negatively isolated. With random hexamers, 0.5 to 1 ug RNA was reverse transcribed. Across 54 Vbeta and 13 Jbeta, TCR beta CDR3 was amplified with immunoSEQ multiplex PCR. TCRdb independently ran MiXCR on the immunoSEQ multiplex PCR reads; one entry per CDR3 protein. The table shows about 250,000 distinct CDR3 sequences, with just over 90% occurring only once. Trimming removed 3 bases at V and 4 bases at J, with 15 bases between. This CDR3 is 15 amino acids long. Germline CDR1 KGHDR, CDR2 SFDVKD.

The TCR originated in a human donor with multiple sclerosis. The chain carries TRBV24-1 and TRBJ2-7, with D perhaps being TRBD1 or TRBD2 (6 bases each). The sequencing sample was made of CD4+ T cells from PBMCs. This CDR3 is CATSDTRGGGYEQYF. As DNA, the CDR3 is TGTGCCACCAGTGATACCAGGGGTGGAGGGTACGAGCAGTACTTC.